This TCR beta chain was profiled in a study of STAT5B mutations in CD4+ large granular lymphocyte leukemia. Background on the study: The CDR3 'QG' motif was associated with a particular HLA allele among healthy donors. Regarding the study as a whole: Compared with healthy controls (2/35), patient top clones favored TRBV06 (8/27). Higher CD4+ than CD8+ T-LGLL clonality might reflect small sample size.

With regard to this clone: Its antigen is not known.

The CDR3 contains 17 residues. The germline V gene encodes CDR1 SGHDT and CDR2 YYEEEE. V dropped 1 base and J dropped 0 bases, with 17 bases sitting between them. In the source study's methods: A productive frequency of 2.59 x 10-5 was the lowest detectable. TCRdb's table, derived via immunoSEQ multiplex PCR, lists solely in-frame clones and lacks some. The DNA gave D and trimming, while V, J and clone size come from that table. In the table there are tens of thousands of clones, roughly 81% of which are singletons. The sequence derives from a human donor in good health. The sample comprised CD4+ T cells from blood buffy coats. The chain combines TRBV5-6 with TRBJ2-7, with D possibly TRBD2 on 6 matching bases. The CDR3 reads CASSLIKGGATSYEQYF. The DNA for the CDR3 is TGTGCCAGCAGCTTGATTAAGGGCGGGGCTACCTCCTACGAGCAGTACTTC. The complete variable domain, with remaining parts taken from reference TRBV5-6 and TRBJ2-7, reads DAGVTQSPTHLIKTRGQQVTLRCSPKSGHDTVSWYQQALGQGPQFIFQYYEEEERQRGNFPDRFSGHQFPNYSSELNVNALLLGDSALYLCASSLIKGGATSYEQYFGPGTRLTVT.